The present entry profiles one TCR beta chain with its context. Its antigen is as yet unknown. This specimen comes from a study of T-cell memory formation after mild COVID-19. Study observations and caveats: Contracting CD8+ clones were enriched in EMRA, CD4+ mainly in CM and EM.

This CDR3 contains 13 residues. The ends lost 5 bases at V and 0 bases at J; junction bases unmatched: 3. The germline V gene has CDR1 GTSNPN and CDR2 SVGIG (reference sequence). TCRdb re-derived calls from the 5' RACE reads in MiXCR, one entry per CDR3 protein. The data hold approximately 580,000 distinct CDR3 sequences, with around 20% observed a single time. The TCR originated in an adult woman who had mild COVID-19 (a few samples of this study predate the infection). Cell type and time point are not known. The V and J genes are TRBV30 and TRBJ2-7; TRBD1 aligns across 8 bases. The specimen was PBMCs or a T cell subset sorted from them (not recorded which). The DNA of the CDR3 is TGTGCCTGGGGGACAGGACTCTCCTACGAGCAGTACTTC. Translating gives CAWGTGLSYEQYF.